A selection of T cell receptor beta chains follows, all from one sample in a study of control samples from healthy donors and cancer patients. Only in-frame clones appear in the TCRdb table, and some are missing; sequencing was by immunoSEQ multiplex PCR. The table shows about 190,000 clones, with over 80% occurring only once. The sequenced sample was blood. The receptor source for this set is a man aged 18 to 35 in good health. Each CDR3 is given with its conserved first and last residue. The D gene is left open where the match is weak. Size tells how often a clone was seen (once, few, many) or the class of an expanded clone, and some rows leave it out.

D: -; V: TRBV13; size: once; J: TRBJ2-7; DNA: TGTGCCAGCAGCTTAGTTCCGGGGGCGAGTCACGAGCAGTACTTC; CDR3: CASSLVPGASHEQYF
D: -; V: TRBV14; size: -; J: TRBJ1-6; DNA: TGTGCCAGCAGCCAAGAATCATCAGGGTCTTCACCCCTCCACTTT; CDR3: CASSQESSGSSPLHF
D: -; V: TRBV6-5; size: -; J: TRBJ2-6; DNA: TGTGCCAGCAGGAATTCGGGGTCTGGGGCCAACGTCCTGACTTTC; CDR3: CASRNSGSGANVLTF
D: -; V: TRBV10-1; size: -; J: TRBJ1-3; DNA: TGCGCCAGCAGTGAGTCGAGACGTAGCTCTGGAAACACCATATATTTT; CDR3: CASSESRRSSGNTIYF
D: TRBD1; V: TRBV5-5; size: -; J: TRBJ1-6; DNA: TGTGCCAGCAGCGTATATACAGGGGGATTCCACTTT; CDR3: CASSVYTGGFHF
D: TRBD1; V: TRBV19; size: -; J: TRBJ1-1; DNA: TGTGCCAGTAGGGAGGGACAGGGAATTGAAGCTTTCTTT; CDR3: CASREGQGIEAFF
D: TRBD1; V: TRBV5-4; size: -; J: TRBJ1-2; DNA: TGTGCCAGCAGCACGGTGGCGGGACAGCCCTATGGCTACACCTTC; CDR3: CASSTVAGQPYGYTF
D: -; V: TRBV10-3; size: -; J: TRBJ1-5; DNA: TGTGCCATCAGAGGGGAGGGCAATCAGCCCCAGCATTTT; CDR3: CAIRGEGNQPQHF
D: -; V: TRBV2; size: -; J: TRBJ2-5; DNA: TGTGCCAGCAGTGGGGACTGGGAGACCCAGTACTTC; CDR3: CASSGDWETQYF
D: -; V: TRBV5-6; size: -; J: TRBJ1-4; DNA: TGTGCCAGCAGCCCTAGAGAAGTCCCAACTAATGAAAAACTGTTTTTT; CDR3: CASSPREVPTNEKLFF
D: TRBD2; V: TRBV3-1/TRBV3-2; size: -; J: TRBJ2-3; DNA: TGTGCCAGCAGCCTACTAGCGGGGGCAGGAGATACGCAGTATTTT; CDR3: CASSLLAGAGDTQYF
D: TRBD2; V: TRBV2; size: -; J: TRBJ2-1; DNA: TGTGCCAGCAGCCCGGGACTAGCGATAGATGAGCAGTTCTTC; CDR3: CASSPGLAIDEQFF
D: -; V: TRBV10-3; size: -; J: TRBJ1-1; DNA: TGTGCCATCAGTGAGGGGGGGGAAATGAACACTGAAGCTTTCTTT; CDR3: CAISEGGEMNTEAFF
D: -; V: TRBV10-2; size: -; J: TRBJ2-7; DNA: TGCGCCAGCAGTGACCCTGGGAAATACGAGCAGTACTTC; CDR3: CASSDPGKYEQYF
D: TRBD1; V: TRBV5-1; size: -; J: TRBJ1-1; DNA: TGCGCCAGCACCTCAGGGGGATCGGTCACTGAAGCTTTCTTT; CDR3: CASTSGGSVTEAFF
D: -; V: TRBV7-2; size: -; J: TRBJ1-5; DNA: TGTGCCAGCACACGGACTCAGGGTAGCAATCAGCCCCAGCATTTT; CDR3: CASTRTQGSNQPQHF
D: -; V: TRBV7-2; size: -; J: TRBJ2-6; DNA: TGTGCCAGCAGCTTCTTTAACTCTGGGGCCAACGTCCTGACTTTC; CDR3: CASSFFNSGANVLTF
D: -; V: TRBV10-3; size: -; J: TRBJ2-1; DNA: TGTGCCATCAGTGTTGCCGGGTCTGATGAGCAGTTCTTC; CDR3: CAISVAGSDEQFF
D: -; V: TRBV21-1; size: -; J: TRBJ1-2; DNA: TGTGCCAGCGGGAAGACAGCCTTCAAGATTAACTATGGCTACACCTTC; CDR3: CASGKTAFKINYGYTF
D: -; V: TRBV9; size: -; J: TRBJ1-2; DNA: TGTGCCAGCAGCGTATACCCCGACTATGGCTACACCTTC; CDR3: CASSVYPDYGYTF
D: -; V: TRBV11-3; size: few; J: TRBJ2-7; DNA: TGTGCCAGCAGCTTAGGAGGGGCTACCACCTACGAGCAGTACTTC; CDR3: CASSLGGATTYEQYF
D: -; V: TRBV14; size: -; J: TRBJ1-1; DNA: TGTGCCAGCAGCCAAGGACGCAGGGCTAACACTGAAGCTTTCTTT; CDR3: CASSQGRRANTEAFF
D: -; V: TRBV18; size: -; J: TRBJ2-3; DNA: TGTGCCAGCTCACCCCCCGAAAACACAGATACGCAGTATTTT; CDR3: CASSPPENTDTQYF
D: TRBD1; V: TRBV19; size: once; J: TRBJ2-6; DNA: TGTGCCAGTAGTAAAGGGACAGCCACGTCTGGGGCCAACGTCCTGACTTTC; CDR3: CASSKGTATSGANVLTF
D: -; V: TRBV5-1; size: -; J: TRBJ1-5; DNA: TGCGCCAGCAGCTTAGGGAGCAATCAGCCCCAGCATTTT; CDR3: CASSLGSNQPQHF
D: -; V: TRBV27; size: -; J: TRBJ2-3; DNA: TGTGCCAGCAGTCGAAGGGCGTATTCAGATACGCAGTATTTT; CDR3: CASSRRAYSDTQYF
D: TRBD1; V: TRBV5-6; size: -; J: TRBJ1-1; DNA: TGTGCCAGCAGCACACCGGGACAGGGGGACACTGAAGCTTTCTTT; CDR3: CASSTPGQGDTEAFF
D: -; V: TRBV6-5; size: -; J: TRBJ2-7; DNA: TGTGCCAGCAGGGACCGATACGAGCAGTACTTC; CDR3: CASRDRYEQYF
D: TRBD2; V: TRBV7-3; size: -; J: TRBJ2-1; DNA: TGTGCCAGCAGCTTAATTGGCGGGGGGACCCTTAATGAGCAGTTCTTC; CDR3: CASSLIGGGTLNEQFF
D: TRBD1; V: TRBV10-2; size: -; J: TRBJ1-4; DNA: TGCGCCAGCAGTGGTACGGGACAGGGTTCTGAAAAACTGTTTTTT; CDR3: CASSGTGQGSEKLFF
D: -; V: TRBV24-1; size: -; J: TRBJ2-1; DNA: TGTGCCACCAGTGATTTGTTGTCCCACAACAATGAGCAGTTCTTC; CDR3: CATSDLLSHNNEQFF
D: -; V: TRBV25-1; size: -; J: TRBJ1-2; DNA: TGTGCCAGCAGTGCCTACGGCTATGGCTACACCTTC; CDR3: CASSAYGYGYTF
D: TRBD1; V: TRBV6-5; size: -; J: TRBJ2-7; DNA: TGTGCCAGCAGTCTGACAGGGAACCCCTTTTACGAGCAGTACTTC; CDR3: CASSLTGNPFYEQYF
D: -; V: TRBV7-9; size: once; J: TRBJ2-2; DNA: TGTGCCAGCAGCTTATACCGGCAGGGCGGCGGGGAGCTGTTTTTT; CDR3: CASSLYRQGGGELFF
D: -; V: TRBV14; size: -; J: TRBJ1-1; DNA: TGTGCCAGCGGGCCGGCAGGGACCACTGAAGCTTTCTTT; CDR3: CASGPAGTTEAFF
D: -; V: TRBV6-1; size: -; J: TRBJ2-3; DNA: TGTGCCAGCAGTGAAGCCCGTATGAGCGCCCGCACAGATACGCAGTATTTT; CDR3: CASSEARMSARTDTQYF
D: TRBD1; V: TRBV5-8; size: -; J: TRBJ2-5; DNA: TGTGCCAGCAGCTTGGCCGGACAGGGCGAGACCCAGTACTTC; CDR3: CASSLAGQGETQYF
D: -; V: TRBV3-1/TRBV3-2; size: -; J: TRBJ2-1; DNA: TGTGCCAGCAGCCAAGAGGGGAGCAGGCGGGGTACGCTCTTC; CDR3: CASSQEGSRRGTLF
D: -; V: TRBV7-9; size: -; J: TRBJ2-3; DNA: TGTGCCAGCAGCCCGCACGACAGAACAGATACGCAGTATTTT; CDR3: CASSPHDRTDTQYF
D: -; V: TRBV5-4; size: -; J: TRBJ1-3; DNA: TGTGCCAGCAGCTTCCAAGGAGCCCCGTCTGGAAACACCATATATTTT; CDR3: CASSFQGAPSGNTIYF
D: TRBD1; V: TRBV10-3; size: -; J: TRBJ1-1; DNA: TGTGCCATCCAGGGGGGAGACGGTGAAGCTTTCTTT; CDR3: CAIQGGDGEAFF
D: -; V: TRBV18; size: -; J: TRBJ1-2; DNA: TGTGCCAGCTCACCACTCCGGGACGGGGATAACTATGGCTACACCTTC; CDR3: CASSPLRDGDNYGYTF
D: -; V: TRBV10-1; size: few; J: TRBJ1-1; DNA: TGCGCCAGCAGTGAGTCGCAAGGGCACACTGAAGCTTTCTTT; CDR3: CASSESQGHTEAFF
D: TRBD2; V: TRBV20-1; size: -; J: TRBJ2-3; DNA: TGCAGTGCCAGTAGCGGGGGAGGCACAGATACGCAGTATTTT; CDR3: CSASSGGGTDTQYF
D: TRBD1; V: TRBV2; size: -; J: TRBJ1-1; DNA: TGTGCCAGCAGCGGGACAGGGGTTAACACTGAAGCTTTCTTT; CDR3: CASSGTGVNTEAFF